In its sample, the clone carrying this TCR beta chain was seen many times. Its antigen remains unidentified. In TCRdb, the RT-PCR reads were re-called with MiXCR into one record per CDR3 protein. The sample includes about 780,000 distinct CDR3 sequences, roughly 18% of them seen just once. The data were taken from a study of response to subunit inactivated influenza vaccine. General study results and limits: The authors put forward the suggestion that each seasonal influenza vaccination may bring in only a limited number of new T cells.

The receptor was derived from a man aged 50-59 years who received an inactivated influenza vaccine. The sequencing here drew on PBMCs from blood, taken about 5 days after vaccination.

CDR3 residues: CSVDLGPGELFF. DNA of the CDR3: TGCAGCGTTGATCTTGGACCCGGGGAGCTGTTTTTT. The rearrangement uses TRBV29-1 and TRBJ2-2; no reliable D call. The CDR3 totals 12 residues. Germline V gene data show CDR1 as SQVTM and CDR2 as ANQGSEA. The ends were cut back, 3 bases at V and 6 bases at J, with 8 bases in the middle.